The TCR beta chain under discussion was sequenced for a study of shared clonotypes between healthy human individuals (dated by TCRdb to 2020 to 2022). Looking at the study overall: A couple of women and three men aged 18 to 49 years were included in the cohort. To increase sequencing depth and limit assay-specific biases, different laboratories used diverse techniques to prepare libraries and sequence TCR repertoires. For each donor, CD4 naive and CD4 memory were each run on three plates, CD8 naive on two plates, and CD8 memory on one plate. Blood TCR repertoires of five healthy adults were deeply sequenced to estimate repertoire size and the extent of clonotype sharing between individuals. Per donor, leukapheresis produced somewhere between about 0.94 and 9.5 billion PBMCs.

For the CD8 naive samples, CD45RO-negative cells were positively selected for CCR7, yielding a CD45RA+CCR7+ population from which TemRA cells were excluded. The donors were healthy, HIV-negative adults who had no recently reported acute infections or vaccinations. Every donor was a Caucasian adult residing in Nashville, Tennessee, USA. After blood collection by leukapheresis, PBMCs were isolated using Ficoll-Histopaque density gradient centrifugation and then cryopreserved in the vapor phase of liquid nitrogen. Analytical flow cytometry was used to check the purity and quantity of each magnetically sorted T cell population. Genomic DNA was isolated from each sorted fraction and quantified by UV absorbance on a Nanodrop 2000c. Overall study results and their limits: When a few donors were compared, the shared fraction of clonotypes was around 5.1% for naive CD4, around 3.5% for naive CD8, 2.3% for memory CD4, and 0.35% to 0.4% for memory CD8. Compared with non-shared clonotypes, the clonotypes found in all four sorted-subset donors had higher generation probabilities. Sampling was restricted to blood, and TCR repertoires in tissue are likely to differ from TCR repertoires in blood. Naive subsets generally had larger estimated clonotype richness than memory subsets did. Rarefaction of sorted-subset datasets indicated incomplete sequencing despite the large sequencing depth. Pairwise subsampling indicated that sequencing depth was expected to affect the degree of clonotype sharing among donors. Because the study included only a small number of donors, the genetic and exposure-history diversity represented was limited.

Inclusive of the bounding cysteine and phenylalanine, the CDR3 is 14 residues long. Of all the DNA, just the CDR3 is kept, 42 bases in frame from base 1. V is shortened by 2 bases, J by 1 base, and the region joining them spans 8 bases. From the germline V gene, CDR1 is SGHAT and CDR2 is FQNNGV. Using the deep immunoSEQ assay, TCR CDR3 regions were amplified from genomic DNA by multiplex PCR. Extracted genomic DNA from each cell subset was distributed evenly across all wells of several immunoSEQ 96-well plates, and each plate was treated as a replicate. Each replicate PCR for sorted subsets received approximately 220 ng genomic DNA, equal to some 32,000 T cell genomes. Purified libraries were quantified with a Qubit 3.0 fluorometer, sized on a Bioanalyzer 2100, and re-quantified with the KAPA Library Quantification kit. Each immunoSEQ 96-well plate was sequenced on its own single-read 150-cycle Illumina NextSeq 550 flow cell. Per the authors' processing: Because the immunoSEQ output included only junctional sequences and no quality scores, the filtering could not be the same as the filtering used for full-length reads. To assign V/J genes and CDR3, sequences were annotated against IMGT germline references using PyIR, a Python wrapper for IgBLAST v1.9. Reads with weak V/J assignments (E-value above 1e-6), missing CDR3, stop codons, out-of-frame junctions, or ambiguous translated residues were removed. V3J clonotypes were defined as sequences sharing the same inferred V gene, J gene, and CDR3 amino acid sequence. Percentage overlap between repertoires was calculated by dividing the number of shared unique clonotypes by the size of the smaller repertoire. Repertoire richness was assessed with RTK rarefaction, the Chao1 estimator, and Recon v2.1 estimates of unobserved clonotypes. OLGA was used to compute generation probabilities for all TCRbeta clonotypes that the gDNA method yielded from a few donors. In TCRdb, the immuneACCESS table is reduced to in-frame sequences with V and J assigned. These tables do not hold every clone; where another copy was compared, an unresolved V gene accounts for under half, and the others remain unexplained. V, J and clone size are those of that table, while D and trimming were read from the DNA. This sample holds around 610,000 clones; about 96% were observed only once. Together, the top ten hold roughly 0.1% of the sample.

Regarding this clone: Its cognate antigen has yet to be identified. The input lacks base qualities; no much larger clone sits a single base away.

This chain is built from TRBV11-2 and TRBJ1-1; confidence is insufficient to name the D gene. Sequenced material: naive CD8+ T cells sorted from blood. Interpreted using the paper, the cell subset or site label stands for: CD45RA+CCR7+. The sequence was obtained from a woman aged 25-40 years in good health. The CDR3 protein: CASSLMGPNTEAFF. The sequenced DNA is TGTGCCAGCAGCTTAATGGGCCCGAACACTGAAGCTTTCTTT.